Listed below are T cell receptor beta chains from one sample, sequenced in a study of T cell changes during pregnancy in multiple sclerosis. Profiled with immunoSEQ multiplex PCR; TCRdb holds only in-frame clones, not every one. The table has 30,000 or so clones, around 91% seen once; the top ten hold less than 8%. This specimen consisted of CD8+ T cells from peripheral blood mononuclear cells, obtained after pregnancy. Receptor source: a female donor with multiple sclerosis, enrolled in a pregnancy study. Each CDR3 is given with its conserved first and last residue. A D gene is named only where the DNA matches it firmly. Some rows mark clone size as missing; the rest say once, few, many or name a class of expanded clone.

D gene: .
clone size: .
V gene: TRBV5-6
J gene: TRBJ2-1
CDR3 DNA: TGTGCCAGCAGCTTTGGGGCCAGGCCCAATGAGCAGTTCTTC
CDR3 protein: CASSFGARPNEQFF

D gene: TRBD1
clone size: .
V gene: TRBV6-6
J gene: TRBJ1-2
CDR3 DNA: TGTGCCAGCCAAGTAGGGACAGGAGATGGCTACACCTTC
CDR3 protein: CASQVGTGDGYTF

D gene: TRBD2
clone size: .
V gene: TRBV7-6
J gene: TRBJ2-3
CDR3 DNA: TGTGCCAGCAGCTCAGAAGCGGGATCTGGCACAGATACGCAGTATTTT
CDR3 protein: CASSSEAGSGTDTQYF

D gene: TRBD2
clone size: .
V gene: TRBV10-3
J gene: TRBJ2-3
CDR3 DNA: TGTGCCAGCAGTGAAGATACGGGAGGGGCAGATACGCAGTATTTT
CDR3 protein: CASSEDTGGADTQYF

D gene: .
clone size: once
V gene: TRBV6-5
J gene: TRBJ1-2
CDR3 DNA: TGTGCCAGCAGTTACTCGCTACAGGGATATGGCTACACCTTC
CDR3 protein: CASSYSLQGYGYTF

D gene: TRBD1
clone size: .
V gene: TRBV13
J gene: TRBJ2-6
CDR3 DNA: TGTGCCAGCAGCTTAGATCATCAGGGACAGGGGGCGCCAGGGGCCAACGTCCTGACTTTC
CDR3 protein: CASSLDHQGQGAPGANVLTF

D gene: .
clone size: few
V gene: TRBV7-9
J gene: TRBJ1-2
CDR3 DNA: TGTGCCAGCAGCTTAGATCCAGTCCCTAACTATGGCTACACCTTC
CDR3 protein: CASSLDPVPNYGYTF

D gene: TRBD1
clone size: .
V gene: TRBV7-9
J gene: TRBJ1-2
CDR3 DNA: TGTGCCAGCAGCTACCAGGAGGGGGCCTATGGCTACACCTTC
CDR3 protein: CASSYQEGAYGYTF

D gene: TRBD1
clone size: .
V gene: TRBV6-5
J gene: TRBJ1-4
CDR3 DNA: TGTGCCAGCAGCCCAACCGGACAGGGGGAAAAACTGTTTTTT
CDR3 protein: CASSPTGQGEKLFF

D gene: TRBD2
clone size: .
V gene: TRBV7-9
J gene: TRBJ2-1
CDR3 DNA: TGTGCCAGCAGCTTAGGTGTCGGGACTAGCGGGATAGTAAATGAGCAGTTCTTC
CDR3 protein: CASSLGVGTSGIVNEQFF

D gene: TRBD1
clone size: .
V gene: TRBV4-2
J gene: TRBJ2-7
CDR3 DNA: TGTGCCAGCAGCCAGGGACAGGAGCTCTACGAGCAGTACTTC
CDR3 protein: CASSQGQELYEQYF

D gene: .
clone size: .
V gene: TRBV14
J gene: TRBJ1-1
CDR3 DNA: TGTGCCAGCAGTCCACCCCCAAAGACAGCCCCGAATCCTGAAGCTTTCTTT
CDR3 protein: CASSPPPKTAPNPEAFF

D gene: .
clone size: .
V gene: TRBV7-9
J gene: TRBJ2-7
CDR3 DNA: TGTGCCAGCAGCCCAACGGGAACCTACGAGCAGTACTTC
CDR3 protein: CASSPTGTYEQYF

D gene: TRBD2
clone size: .
V gene: TRBV4-3
J gene: TRBJ2-1
CDR3 DNA: TGCGCCAGCAGCCAAACTAGCGGGGCATACAATGAGCAGTTCTTC
CDR3 protein: CASSQTSGAYNEQFF

D gene: .
clone size: .
V gene: TRBV11-2
J gene: TRBJ2-3
CDR3 DNA: TGTGCCAGCAGCCATCCTCATCGGGGCACAGATACGCAGTATTTT
CDR3 protein: CASSHPHRGTDTQYF

D gene: .
clone size: .
V gene: TRBV4-1
J gene: TRBJ2-7
CDR3 DNA: TGCGCCAGCAGCCAAGACAGTCTAGCTCTCTACGAGCAGTACTTC
CDR3 protein: CASSQDSLALYEQYF

D gene: .
clone size: .
V gene: TRBV15
J gene: TRBJ1-1
CDR3 DNA: TGTGCCACCAACTCAGAGGGGGTAGGGACTGAAGCTTTCTTT
CDR3 protein: CATNSEGVGTEAFF

D gene: .
clone size: .
V gene: TRBV19
J gene: TRBJ2-6
CDR3 DNA: TGTGCCAGTCTGGGCTTTGGGGCCAACGTCCTGACTTTC
CDR3 protein: CASLGFGANVLTF

D gene: TRBD1
clone size: .
V gene: TRBV27
J gene: TRBJ2-1
CDR3 DNA: TGTGCCAGCAGTTTATCTGACAGGGGCCCCTTAGATGAGCAGTTCTTC
CDR3 protein: CASSLSDRGPLDEQFF

D gene: TRBD2
clone size: .
V gene: TRBV6-5
J gene: TRBJ2-1
CDR3 DNA: TGTGCCAGCAGTTACGGTCGCCTAGCGGGGTACAATGAGCAGTTCTTC
CDR3 protein: CASSYGRLAGYNEQFF

D gene: .
clone size: .
V gene: TRBV27
J gene: TRBJ2-3
CDR3 DNA: TGTGCCAGTCGGGACACACTATACACAGATACGCAGTATTTT
CDR3 protein: CASRDTLYTDTQYF

D gene: .
clone size: .
V gene: TRBV13
J gene: TRBJ1-2
CDR3 DNA: TGTGCCAGCAGCTTGGGGGGGGCTGGTGGCTACACCTTC
CDR3 protein: CASSLGGAGGYTF

D gene: .
clone size: .
V gene: TRBV7-9
J gene: TRBJ1-2
CDR3 DNA: TGTGCCAGCAGCTTAGCGGAGGGAAATGGCTACACCTTC
CDR3 protein: CASSLAEGNGYTF

D gene: .
clone size: .
V gene: TRBV5-8
J gene: TRBJ2-7
CDR3 DNA: TGTGCCAGCAGCCTAAGACAGAAACCCTACGAGCAGTACTTC
CDR3 protein: CASSLRQKPYEQYF

D gene: .
clone size: .
V gene: TRBV11-3
J gene: TRBJ1-1
CDR3 DNA: TGTGCCAGCAGCTCCTTTTCGGTCGAAGCTTTCTTT
CDR3 protein: CASSSFSVEAFF

D gene: .
clone size: once
V gene: TRBV7-2
J gene: TRBJ1-1
CDR3 DNA: TGTGCCAGCAGCGAGACAGGATACACTGAAGCTTTCTTT
CDR3 protein: CASSETGYTEAFF

D gene: TRBD2
clone size: .
V gene: TRBV27
J gene: TRBJ2-3
CDR3 DNA: TGTGCCAGCAGTTTTAGCGGGAGGGGCACAGATACGCAGTATTTT
CDR3 protein: CASSFSGRGTDTQYF

D gene: TRBD1
clone size: .
V gene: TRBV5-8
J gene: TRBJ1-2
CDR3 DNA: TGTGCCAGCAGCTCCATGATGACAGGGGATGGCTACACCTTC
CDR3 protein: CASSSMMTGDGYTF

D gene: .
clone size: once
V gene: TRBV6-6
J gene: TRBJ2-1
CDR3 DNA: TGTGCCAGCAGTTACTCTGGCACCTACAATGAGCAGTTCTTC
CDR3 protein: CASSYSGTYNEQFF

D gene: .
clone size: .
V gene: TRBV25-1
J gene: TRBJ2-2
CDR3 DNA: TGTGCCAGCTATTCCGATTTGGCGCAGGGAACGGGCACCGGGGAGCTGTTTTTT
CDR3 protein: CASYSDLAQGTGTGELFF

D gene: .
clone size: .
V gene: TRBV4-2
J gene: TRBJ2-7
CDR3 DNA: TGTGCCAGCAGCCATATGACTAGTCCGGACGAGCAGTACTTC
CDR3 protein: CASSHMTSPDEQYF

D gene: .
clone size: .
V gene: TRBV21-1
J gene: TRBJ1-5
CDR3 DNA: TGTGCCAGCAGAACCTTAGACGGACAGGGAAGGTTTCAGCCCCAGCATTTT
CDR3 protein: CASRTLDGQGRFQPQHF

D gene: TRBD2
clone size: .
V gene: TRBV6-4
J gene: TRBJ2-1
CDR3 DNA: TGTGCCAGCAGTGACTCAGCGGGAGCCGGCAATGAGCAGTTCTTC
CDR3 protein: CASSDSAGAGNEQFF

D gene: TRBD2
clone size: .
V gene: TRBV15
J gene: TRBJ2-7
CDR3 DNA: TGTGCCACCAGCAGCGGGGTGACTAGCACCGAGGAGCAGTACTTC
CDR3 protein: CATSSGVTSTEEQYF

D gene: .
clone size: .
V gene: TRBV5-1
J gene: TRBJ2-2
CDR3 DNA: TGCGCCAGCAGCTCCAGGGGGGCCGGGGAGCTGTTTTTT
CDR3 protein: CASSSRGAGELFF

D gene: TRBD2
clone size: .
V gene: TRBV12-5
J gene: TRBJ2-5
CDR3 DNA: TGTGCTAGTGGTTTGGTAGCTAGCGGGAGAGGGCCCCAGTACTTC
CDR3 protein: CASGLVASGRGPQYF

D gene: .
clone size: .
V gene: TRBV5-6
J gene: TRBJ2-3
CDR3 DNA: TGTGCCAGCAGCTTGGTTAGCGTTAGCACAGATACGCAGTATTTT
CDR3 protein: CASSLVSVSTDTQYF

D gene: TRBD2
clone size: .
V gene: TRBV11-2
J gene: TRBJ2-7
CDR3 DNA: TGTGCCAGCAGTGGGAGGGAGATGGGCGAGCAGTACTTC
CDR3 protein: CASSGREMGEQYF